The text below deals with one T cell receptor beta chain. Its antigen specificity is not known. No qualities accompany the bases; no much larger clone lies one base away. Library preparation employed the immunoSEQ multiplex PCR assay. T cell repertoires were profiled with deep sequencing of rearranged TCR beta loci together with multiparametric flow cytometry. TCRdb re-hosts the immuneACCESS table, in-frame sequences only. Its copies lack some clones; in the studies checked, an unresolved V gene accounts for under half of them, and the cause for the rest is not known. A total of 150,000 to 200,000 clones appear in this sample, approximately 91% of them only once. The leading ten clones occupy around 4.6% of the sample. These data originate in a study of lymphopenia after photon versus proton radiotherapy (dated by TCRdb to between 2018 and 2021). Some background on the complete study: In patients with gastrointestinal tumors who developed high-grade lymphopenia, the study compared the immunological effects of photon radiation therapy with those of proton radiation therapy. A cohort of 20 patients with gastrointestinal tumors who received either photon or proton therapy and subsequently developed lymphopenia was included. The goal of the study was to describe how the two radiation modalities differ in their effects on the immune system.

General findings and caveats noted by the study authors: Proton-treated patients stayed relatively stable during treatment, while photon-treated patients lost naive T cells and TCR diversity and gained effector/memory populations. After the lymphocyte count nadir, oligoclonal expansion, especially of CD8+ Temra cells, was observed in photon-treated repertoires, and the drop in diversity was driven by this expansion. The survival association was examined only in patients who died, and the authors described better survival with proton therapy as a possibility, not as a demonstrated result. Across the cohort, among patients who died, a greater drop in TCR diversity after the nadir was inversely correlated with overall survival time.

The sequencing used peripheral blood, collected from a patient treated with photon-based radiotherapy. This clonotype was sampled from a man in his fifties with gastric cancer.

The sequenced DNA is TGTGCCAGCAGCCTGGACAGCCCCAATCAGCCCCAGCATTTT. Translated, this is CASSLDSPNQPQHF. The chain was built from TRBV7-2 and TRBJ1-5; the best D guess is TRBD1, with 6 bases matching. The CDR3 sequence holds 14 residues, the cysteine and phenylalanine included. The read is trimmed to its CDR3 DNA, 42 bases read in frame from base 1. V gives up 5 bases and J gives up 3 bases, and the segment between their germline ends measures 11 bases. Taken from the germline V gene, the CDR1 and CDR2 loops are SGHTA and FQGNSA.